Below, 29 T cell receptor beta chains from the same sample are listed, as sequenced in a study of neurological immune-mediated disorders. TCRdb itself ran the 5' RACE reads through MiXCR, one entry per CDR3 protein. The data contain some 57,000 distinct CDR3 sequences, approximately 3.6% of them singletons. The sequenced sample consisted of PBMCs. All receptors come from a woman aged 55-69 years with multiple sclerosis.

This clonotype was recorded at least ten times. The rearrangement links TRBV4-1 to TRBJ2-7; the match to TRBD2 covers 7 bases. CDR3 length equals 16 residues. Germline V gives CDR1 MGHRA, CDR2 YSYEKL. V shed 1 base, J shed 0 bases, and the junction held 6 bases outside the gene matches. The CDR3 sequence: CASSQAIAGSSYEQYF. The CDR3 DNA reads TGCGCCAGCAGCCAAGCTATAGCGGGTAGCTCCTACGAGCAGTACTTC.

At least ten counts were recorded for this clonotype. V and J are TRBV20-1 and TRBJ1-6; D possibly corresponds to TRBD1 (6 bases). V dropped 3 bases and J dropped 7 bases, with 13 bases sitting between them. The germline gives CDR1 DFQATT, CDR2 SNEGSKA (reference sequence). This CDR3 spans 14 amino acids. CDR3 bases: TGCAGTGCTAGTGCTGGGACAACAAATTCACCCCTCCACTTT. Amino acids: CSASAGTTNSPLHF.

This clonotype was observed at least ten times. J is TRBJ1-1 and V is TRBV25-1, with 11 bases that match TRBD1. CDR1 and CDR2 from the germline V gene are MGHDK and SYGVNS. The CDR3 is made up of 14 amino acids. The V segment lost 8 bases and the J segment 6 bases; nucleotides outside the gene matches: 8. The CDR3 nucleotides are TGTGCCAGCGGCCGGGGACAGGGGGTCTCTGAAGCTTTCTTT. Translated, it gives CASGRGQGVSEAFF.

This clonotype was counted many times. J is TRBJ1-4 and V is TRBV7-8; a possible D gene is TRBD1 (6 bases). V was trimmed by 0 bases and J by 8 bases, leaving 16 bases between them. This CDR3 has 16 amino acids. Germline V gene lookup returns CDR1 SGHVS and CDR2 FQNEAQ. The CDR3 DNA follows: TGTGCCAGCAGCTTAGCGGTCTGGACAGTGGTCGAAAAACTGTTTTTT. Its translation is CASSLAVWTVVEKLFF.

Many counts were recorded for this clonotype. The chain recombines TRBV7-2 with TRBJ2-7; D is unresolved. The CDR3 has 15 amino acids. Germline CDR1 and CDR2: SGHTA and FQGNSA. V lost 4 bases to trimming and J lost 0 bases, with 13 bases between them. CDR3 protein: CASSYSRRSSYEQYF. The CDR3 DNA reads as TGTGCCAGCAGCTATAGTCGGAGAAGCTCCTACGAGCAGTACTTC.

There are many counts of this clonotype. The chain joins TRBV2 to TRBJ1-5, with 8 bases identical to TRBD1. CDR1 and CDR2 (germline): SNHLY, FYNNEI. Trimming at V came to 6 bases and at J to 0 bases, leaving 4 bases not matched to a gene. The CDR3 is made up of 15 amino acids. The CDR3 region is CASRDRGHSNQPQHF. As DNA, the CDR3 is TGTGCCAGCAGAGACAGGGGTCATAGCAATCAGCCCCAGCATTTT.

This clonotype was seen repeatedly, ten times or more. The V call is TRBV2, the J call TRBJ2-7; D is perhaps TRBD1 or TRBD2 (6 bases each). This CDR3 has 16 residues. V lost 2 bases and J 2 bases, leaving 16 bases between the germline ends. In germline, CDR1 is SNHLY, CDR2 FYNNEI. CDR3 residues: CASSETRDRRAYEQYF. The CDR3 region has the DNA TGTGCCAGCAGTGAAACTCGAGACAGGAGGGCCTACGAGCAGTACTTC.

In this sample, this clonotype turned up many times. The rearrangement links TRBV15 to TRBJ1-2; D is uncertain. Germline-derived CDR1 and CDR2 are LNHNV and YYDKDF (reference sequence). V gave up 1 base and J gave up 0 bases, with 9 bases separating them. This CDR3 is 15 amino acids long. The DNA of the CDR3 is TGTGCCACCAGCAGAGTTAAGGGTTCTAACTATGGCTACACCTTC. Encoded protein: CATSRVKGSNYGYTF.

There are many counts of this clonotype. The J gene is TRBJ2-7, the V gene TRBV21-1; whether TRBD1, the table's D call, matches the DNA was not checked. TRBV21-1 is annotated as a pseudogene. The length of the CDR3 is 13 residues. CDR3 DNA sequence: TGTGCCACAAAAATTAGGGGGACCTACGAGCAGTACTTC. Its translation is CATKIRGTYEQYF.

The CDR3 coding sequence is TGCGCCAGCAGCGATCCAGACAGAGTTGAAGCTTTCTTT. This translates into CASSDPDRVEAFF. This sequence joins TRBV5-1 and TRBJ1-1, with D possibly TRBD1 on 5 matching bases. The CDR3 covers 13 residues. Germline V gene data show CDR1 as SGHRS and CDR2 as YFSETQ. Trimming shortened V by 4 bases and J by 7 bases, and 14 bases separated the two germline ends.

The sample holds many counts of this clonotype. This chain links TRBV29-1 with TRBJ2-5; 9 bases line up with TRBD1. From germline, CDR1 is SQVTM and CDR2 ANQGSEA. The V segment lost 4 bases and the J segment 7 bases; nucleotides outside the gene matches: 10. The CDR3 extends over 14 amino acids. The CDR3 spells CSVAGGTGRGTQYF. The DNA of the CDR3 is TGCAGCGTTGCCGGGGGGACAGGGCGGGGGACCCAGTACTTC.

This clonotype was seen many times. The chain carries TRBV5-1 and TRBJ2-7, with D perhaps TRBD1 (5 bases). This CDR3 is 13 amino acids long. The germline V gene encodes CDR1 SGHRS and CDR2 YFSETQ. V was shortened by 7 bases and J by 5 bases, with 16 bases between the two germline ends. For the CDR3, the DNA is TGCGCCAGCCGACAGAGGACCTACGACGAGCAGTACTTC. This gives the protein CASRQRTYDEQYF.

This clonotype appeared many times. V usage is TRBV7-6 and J usage is TRBJ2-7, with 14 bases fitting TRBD2. Germline V gene data show CDR1 as SGHVS and CDR2 as FNYEAQ. V lost 4 bases, J lost 0 bases, and 8 bases stayed unmatched. The CDR3 has 18 residues. This CDR3 reads CASSSGLAGDLLSYEQYF. The DNA of the CDR3 is TGTGCCAGCAGCTCGGGACTAGCGGGGGACTTACTCTCCTACGAGCAGTACTTC.

This clonotype was found many times. DNA for the CDR3: TGCGCCAGCAGCTTGAGAGGGGGGCTGGGAGCTAATGAAAAACTGTTTTTT. Translation: CASSLRGGLGANEKLFF. The V and J genes are TRBV5-1 and TRBJ1-4; a weak D match, TRBD1 (6 bases). V lost 1 base to trimming and J lost 3 bases, with 16 bases between them. Germline V gene lookup returns CDR1 SGHRS and CDR2 YFSETQ. This CDR3 is 17 amino acids long. Full variable domain (outside the CDR3, taken from reference TRBV5-1 and TRBJ1-4): KAGVTQTPRYLIKTRGQQVTLSCSPISGHRSVSWYQQTPGQGLQFLFEYFSETQRNKGNFPGRFSGRQFSNSRSEMNVSTLELGDSALYLCASSLRGGLGANEKLFFGSGTQLSVL.

This clonotype was counted ten times or more. The chain is built from TRBV6-4 and TRBJ2-1; TRBD2 agrees at 8 bases. The CDR3 is 14 amino acids. In germline, CDR1 is MRHNA, CDR2 SNTAGT. J gave up 6 bases and V 6 bases, and 7 bases lay outside the gene matches. In nucleotides, the CDR3 is TGTGCCAGCAGCCCGGGAGGGGCGGTCAATGAGCAGTTCTTC. This translates into CASSPGGAVNEQFF.

This clonotype was observed at least ten times. The genes are TRBV4-3 and TRBJ1-1; the D is unclear. This CDR3 region has 13 residues. From germline, CDR1 is LGHNA and CDR2 YSLEER. The ends were cut back, 2 bases at V and 1 base at J, with 5 bases in the middle. The CDR3 reads CASSQFRNTEAFF. The CDR3 DNA is TGCGCCAGCAGCCAATTTAGGAACACTGAAGCTTTCTTT.

This clonotype occurred a few times. The J gene is TRBJ1-2, the V gene TRBV20-1, with 9 positions matching TRBD1. Germline V lookup: CDR1 DFQATT, CDR2 SNEGSKA (reference sequence). The CDR3 runs 14 residues. With V trimmed by 4 bases and J by 6 bases, 9 bases remained unmatched. The CDR3 protein is CSATGGQGMDGYTF. The DNA of the CDR3 is TGCAGTGCTACCGGAGGACAGGGGATGGATGGCTACACCTTC.

In the case of this clonotype: Just one base apart from a much larger clone, this may be a read error. The chain is built from TRBV20-1 and TRBJ2-7, with a possible D match to TRBD2 (6 bases). The CDR3 length is 14 residues. V lost 6 bases and J 2 bases, leaving 17 bases between the germline ends. Germline CDR1 and CDR2: DFQATT and SNEGSKA (reference sequence). CDR3 nucleotides: TGCAGTGCAAACAAAGGGGACTCTACCTACGAGCAGTACTTC. Residues: CSANKGDSTYEQYF.

This clonotype showed up many times. The rearrangement uses TRBV5-1 and TRBJ2-1, with D perhaps matching TRBD1 or TRBD2 (5 bases each). From germline, CDR1 is SGHRS and CDR2 YFSETQ. The CDR3 runs 14 residues. Trimming removed 3 bases at V and 4 bases at J, with 11 bases between. The CDR3 nucleotides are TGCGCCAGCAGCTCCGGGACCCTGTACAATGAGCAGTTCTTC. As protein: CASSSGTLYNEQFF.

At least ten counts were recorded for this clonotype. This chain connects TRBV20-1 to TRBJ2-1; TRBD1 agrees at 9 bases. The J segment lost 9 bases and the V segment lost 7 bases, leaving 7 bases of the junction unmatched. The V gene's germline CDR1 is DFQATT and CDR2 SNEGSKA (reference sequence). The CDR3 covers 12 residues. CDR3 sequence: CSGKQGAAEQFF. The CDR3 DNA sequence: TGCAGTGGAAAACAGGGGGCCGCTGAGCAGTTCTTC.

The V gene is TRBV7-3, the J gene TRBJ2-3; tentative D call: TRBD1 (5 bases). Between the trimmed V and J ends, which lost 5 bases and 4 bases, there was a span of 13 bases. Germline V gene lookup returns CDR1 SGHTA and CDR2 FQGTGA. CDR3 length equals 14 residues. In DNA, the CDR3 is TGTGCCAGCAGCATGGACACTTGGGCAGATACGCAGTATTTT. It encodes CASSMDTWADTQYF.

This clonotype was found many times. The V gene is TRBV12-3 or TRBV12-4, the J gene TRBJ1-1, with a tentative D call TRBD1 (5 bases). CDR3 length equals 14 residues. V dropped 5 bases and J dropped 4 bases, with 14 bases sitting between them. The CDR3 nucleotides are TGTGCCAGCAGTCCGCAGGGTGGGGTCACTGAAGCTTTCTTT. Protein product: CASSPQGGVTEAFF.

This clonotype occurred many times. The gene calls are TRBV7-9 and TRBJ1-1; perhaps TRBD1 as D (5 bases). V was shortened by 3 bases and J by 6 bases, with 8 bases between the two germline ends. This CDR3 has 12 residues. Germline-derived CDR1 and CDR2 are SEHNR and FQNEAQ (reference sequence). CDR3 amino acids: CASSFQTAEAFF. CDR3 DNA sequence: TGTGCCAGCAGCTTCCAGACAGCTGAAGCTTTCTTT. The entire variable domain, with the rest obtained from reference TRBV7-9 and TRBJ1-1, is as follows: DTGVSQNPRHKITKRGQNVTFRCDPISEHNRLYWYRQTLGQGPEFLTYFQNEAQLEKSRLLSDRFSAERPKGSFSTLEIQRTEQGDSAMYLCASSFQTAEAFFGQGTRLTVV.

This clonotype showed up many times. The rearrangement uses TRBV3-1 and TRBJ2-5; perhaps TRBD2 as D (5 bases). Trimming pared 0 bases from V and 3 bases from J, leaving 8 bases between. The germline CDR1 and CDR2 sequences are LGHDT and YNNKEL (reference sequence). The CDR3 runs 14 residues. The chain's CDR3 is CASSQERGEETQYF. The CDR3 region has the DNA TGTGCCAGCAGCCAAGAACGGGGAGAAGAGACCCAGTACTTC.

This clonotype was seen ten or more times. V and J are TRBV6-5 and TRBJ2-7, with D perhaps TRBD2 (5 bases). This CDR3 region has 15 residues. Germline V gene sequence: CDR1 MNHEY, CDR2 SVGAGI. V was pared by 0 bases and J by 0 bases, with 9 bases between. The DNA of the CDR3 is TGTGCCAGCAGTTACTCGATGGGGAGCTCCTACGAGCAGTACTTC. Translating it yields CASSYSMGSSYEQYF.

This clonotype has ten or more counts. J is TRBJ2-1 and V is TRBV18; no clear D gene. The CDR3 contains 13 residues. V was cut by 4 bases and J by 7 bases, with 11 bases left in between. The germline V gene has CDR1 KGHSH and CDR2 LQKENI. The CDR3 is CASSLPSKNEQFF. The CDR3 DNA sequence: TGTGCCAGCTCACTGCCGTCTAAAAATGAGCAGTTCTTC. Full variable domain (missing parts from reference TRBV18 and TRBJ2-1): NAGVMQNPRHLVRRRGQEARLRCSPMKGHSHVYWYRQLPEEGLKFMVYLQKENIIDESGMPKERFSAEFPKEGPSILRIQQVVRGDSAAYFCASSLPSKNEQFFGPGTRLTVL.

The rearrangement uses TRBV7-2 and TRBJ2-7, with a tentative D call TRBD1 (6 bases). This CDR3 region has 15 residues. V was shortened by 5 bases and J by 7 bases, with 21 bases between the two germline ends. CDR1 is SGHTA and CDR2 is FQGNSA in the germline V gene. In DNA, the CDR3 is TGTGCCAGCAGCCTTCAGGGGACCCCGGACTGGGAGCAGTACTTC. Amino acid sequence: CASSLQGTPDWEQYF.

This clonotype was recorded many times. The chain recombines TRBV29-1 with TRBJ1-4, with a tentative D call TRBD1 (6 bases). Germline V gives CDR1 SQVTM, CDR2 ANQGSEA. The CDR3 runs to 15 residues. With 5 bases removed from V and 0 bases from J, the gap between germline ends came to 13 bases. This CDR3 is CSVKGDFATNEKLFF. CDR3 DNA sequence: TGCAGCGTTAAGGGGGATTTTGCAACTAATGAAAAACTGTTTTTT.

This clonotype has a count of ten or more. J is TRBJ2-1 and V is TRBV20-1; TRBD2 agrees at 9 bases. The CDR3 is 12 residues long. J gave up 15 bases and V 4 bases, and 10 bases lay outside the gene matches. Per germline, CDR1 DFQATT and CDR2 SNEGSKA (reference sequence). CDR3 nucleotide sequence: TGCAGTGCTACCCCTTCTGGCGGGAGGGCGTTCTTC. It is translated as CSATPSGGRAFF.